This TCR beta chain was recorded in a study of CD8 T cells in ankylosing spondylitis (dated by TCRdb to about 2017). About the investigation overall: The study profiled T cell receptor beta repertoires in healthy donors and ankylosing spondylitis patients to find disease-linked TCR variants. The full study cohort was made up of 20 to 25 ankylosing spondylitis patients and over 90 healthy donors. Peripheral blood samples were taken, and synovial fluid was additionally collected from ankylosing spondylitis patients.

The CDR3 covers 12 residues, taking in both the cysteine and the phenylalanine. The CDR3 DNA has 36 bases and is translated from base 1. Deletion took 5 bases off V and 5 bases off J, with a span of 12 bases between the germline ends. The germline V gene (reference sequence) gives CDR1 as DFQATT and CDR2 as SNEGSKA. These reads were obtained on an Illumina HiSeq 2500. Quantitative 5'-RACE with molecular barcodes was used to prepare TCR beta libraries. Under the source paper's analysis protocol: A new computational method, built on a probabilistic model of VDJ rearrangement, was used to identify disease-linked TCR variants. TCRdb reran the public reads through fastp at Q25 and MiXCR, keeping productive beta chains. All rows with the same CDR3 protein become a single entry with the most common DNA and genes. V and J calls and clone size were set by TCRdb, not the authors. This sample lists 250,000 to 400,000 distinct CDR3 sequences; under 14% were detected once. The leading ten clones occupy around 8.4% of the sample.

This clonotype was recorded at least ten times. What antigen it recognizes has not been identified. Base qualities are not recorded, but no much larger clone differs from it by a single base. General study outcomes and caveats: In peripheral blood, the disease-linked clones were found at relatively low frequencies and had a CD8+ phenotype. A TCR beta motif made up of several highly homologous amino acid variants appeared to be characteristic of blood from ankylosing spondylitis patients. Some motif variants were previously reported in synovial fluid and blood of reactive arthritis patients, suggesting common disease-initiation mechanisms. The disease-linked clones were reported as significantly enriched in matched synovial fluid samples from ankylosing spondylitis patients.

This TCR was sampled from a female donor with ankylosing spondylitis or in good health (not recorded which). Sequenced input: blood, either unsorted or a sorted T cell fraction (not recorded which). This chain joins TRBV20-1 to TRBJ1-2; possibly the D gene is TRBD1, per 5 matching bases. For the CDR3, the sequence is CSARRVLYGYTF. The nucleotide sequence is TGCAGTGCTCGCAGGGTTTTGTATGGCTACACCTTC.